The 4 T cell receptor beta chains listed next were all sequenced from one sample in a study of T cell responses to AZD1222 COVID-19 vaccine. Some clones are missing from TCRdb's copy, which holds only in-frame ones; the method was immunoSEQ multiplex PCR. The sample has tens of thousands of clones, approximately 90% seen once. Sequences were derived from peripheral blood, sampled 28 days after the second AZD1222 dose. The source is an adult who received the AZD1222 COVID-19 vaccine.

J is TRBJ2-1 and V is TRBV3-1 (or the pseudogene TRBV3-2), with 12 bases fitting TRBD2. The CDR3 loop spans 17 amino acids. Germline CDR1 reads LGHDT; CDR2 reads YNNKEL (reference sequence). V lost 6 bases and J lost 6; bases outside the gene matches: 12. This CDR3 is CASRGGLAGWRGNEQFF. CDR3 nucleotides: TGTGCCAGCAGAGGGGGACTAGCGGGTTGGCGGGGCAATGAGCAGTTCTTC.

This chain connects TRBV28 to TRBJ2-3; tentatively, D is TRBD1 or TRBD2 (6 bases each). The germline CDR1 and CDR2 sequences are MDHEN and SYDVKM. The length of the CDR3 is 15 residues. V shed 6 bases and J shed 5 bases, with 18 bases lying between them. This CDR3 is CASRGTLGGGDTQYF. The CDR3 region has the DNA TGTGCCAGCAGGGGAACTTTAGGGGGAGGAGATACGCAGTATTTT.

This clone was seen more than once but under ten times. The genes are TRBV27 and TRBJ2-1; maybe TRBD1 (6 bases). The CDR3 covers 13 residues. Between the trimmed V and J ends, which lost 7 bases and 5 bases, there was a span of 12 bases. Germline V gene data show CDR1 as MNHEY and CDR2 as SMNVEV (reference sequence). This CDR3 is CASTWTENNEQFF. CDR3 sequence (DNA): TGTGCCAGCACCTGGACAGAAAACAATGAGCAGTTCTTC.

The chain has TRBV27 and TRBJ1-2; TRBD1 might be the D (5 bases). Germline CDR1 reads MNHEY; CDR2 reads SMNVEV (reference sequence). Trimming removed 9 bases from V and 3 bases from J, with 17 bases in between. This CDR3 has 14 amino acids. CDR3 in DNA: TGTGCCAGGCGGGACGCTCCAAGGGACTATGGCTACACCTTC. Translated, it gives CARRDAPRDYGYTF.